Presented here are 9 T cell receptor beta chains from one specimen sequenced in a study of T cells in localized non-small cell lung cancer. TCRdb's table, derived via immunoSEQ multiplex PCR, lists solely in-frame clones and lacks some. The repertoire holds more than 2,000 clones, with 25% to 35% as singletons. This specimen consisted of lung tumor tissue, obtained before any cancer treatment. These receptors were obtained from a male donor aged 60 or older with stage III lung adenocarcinoma.

The genes are TRBV6-8 and TRBJ2-7; D unresolved. CDR1 MNHGY and CDR2 SAAAGT come from the germline V gene. Trimming stripped 6 bases from V and 2 bases from J, with 14 bases between. The length of the CDR3 is 14 residues. CDR3 sequence reads: CASRHTTGTYEQYF. Here the CDR3 DNA reads TGTGCCAGCAGGCACACGACGGGTACCTACGAGCAGTACTTC.

The sample holds a few counts of this clone. The chain recombines TRBV6-8 with TRBJ1-4; a possible D gene is TRBD1 (6 bases). CDR3 length: 14 amino acids. Germline V gene lookup returns CDR1 MNHGY and CDR2 SAAAGT. Trimming cost V 4 bases and J 8 bases, with 14 bases left between them. CDR3 protein: CASSLLGGPEKLFF. CDR3 bases: TGTGCCAGCAGTTTACTCGGGGGGCCCGAAAAACTGTTTTTT.

The V and J genes are TRBV6-8 and TRBJ2-6; D is undetermined. CDR1 MNHGY and CDR2 SAAAGT come from the germline V gene. The CDR3 is made up of 13 amino acids. The V gene lost 6 bases and the J gene lost 0 bases, with 3 bases spanning the gap. The CDR3: CASSISGANVLTF. CDR3 DNA: TGTGCCAGCAGCATCTCTGGGGCCAACGTCCTGACTTTC.

This clone showed up just a few times. J is TRBJ1-5 and V is TRBV19; 10 bases map to TRBD1. V shed 4 bases and J 4 bases; nucleotides not matched to a gene: 4. The germline V gene has CDR1 LNHDA and CDR2 SQIVND (reference sequence). The CDR3 loop spans 15 amino acids. In nucleotides, the CDR3 is TGTGCCAGTAGTACCGGGACAGGGGCTAATCAGCCCCAGCATTTT. Translating it yields CASSTGTGANQPQHF.

The chain links TRBV18 to TRBJ1-1; possibly TRBD1 for D (6 bases). Germline lookup yields CDR1 KGHSH and CDR2 LQKENI. Trimming left V 4 bases short and J 4 bases short, with 7 bases between. The length of the CDR3 is 12 residues. The CDR3 DNA is TGTGCCAGCTCACAAGGGGGCACTGAAGCTTTCTTT. Translated, it gives CASSQGGTEAFF.

The gene calls are TRBV19 and TRBJ1-2; a possible D gene is TRBD1 (5 bases). V gave up 0 bases and J gave up 4 bases, with 15 bases separating them. The CDR3 length is 16 residues. Germline CDR1 reads LNHDA; CDR2 reads SQIVND (reference sequence). The DNA of the CDR3 is TGTGCCAGTAGTATAGATCGTAGGGCAGGGAGCTATGGCTACACCTTC. Protein sequence: CASSIDRRAGSYGYTF. The full variable domain, rest sourced from reference TRBV19 and TRBJ1-2, is DGGITQSPKYLFRKEGQNVTLSCEQNLNHDAMYWYRQDPGQGLRLIYYSQIVNDFQKGDIAEGYSVSREKKESFPLTVTSAQKNPTAFYLCASSIDRRAGSYGYTFGSGTRLTVV.

In its sample, this clone was seen a few times. V is TRBV9 and J is TRBJ2-4, with 9 nucleotides matching TRBD1. The CDR3 covers 13 residues. The germline V gene has CDR1 SGDLS and CDR2 YYNGEE. With V trimmed by 7 bases and J by 9 bases, 8 bases remained unmatched. CDR3 protein: CASGSGTGFIQYF. CDR3 coding DNA: TGTGCCAGCGGTTCCGGGACAGGGTTCATTCAGTACTTC.

Sample share makes this clone hyperexpanded. This chain links TRBV19 with TRBJ1-2; TRBD1 matches 8 bases. Trimming removed 3 bases from V and 4 bases from J; junction bases left unmatched: 7. CDR1 and CDR2 from the germline V gene are LNHDA and SQIVND (reference sequence). This CDR3 contains 15 residues. Here the CDR3 DNA reads TGTGCCAGTAGTATCTGGCGGGACAGGTTCTATGGCTACACCTTC. Translation: CASSIWRDRFYGYTF.

The chain employs TRBV19 and TRBJ2-6; TRBD1 agrees at 9 bases. V lost 8 bases to trimming and J lost 3 bases; unmatched junction nucleotides: 11. Looked up from germline, CDR1 is LNHDA and CDR2 is SQIVND (reference sequence). The CDR3 consists of 17 residues. The CDR3 DNA reads as TGTGCCAGTGAAGCGGGACAGGGTTTATTTGGGGCCAACGTCCTGACTTTC. Amino acids: CASEAGQGLFGANVLTF.